This entry concerns a single T cell receptor (beta chain). Time point given: newly diagnosed GD, antithyroid drugs for less than 3 months. The TCR library was prepared using RNA isolated from PBMCs. The sample originates from a study of regulatory T cells in long-lasting Graves disease. Background on the study: Newly diagnosed Graves' patients took antithyroid drugs under 3 months.

Investigators prepared the TCR beta libraries by applying iRepertoire HTBI primers and Arm-PCR of CDR3 regions. MiXCR, run by TCRdb on the multiplex PCR reads, gives a single entry per CDR3 protein. The sample comprises about 440,000 distinct CDR3 sequences, about 15% of which are singletons, and roughly 17% rests with the top ten. Germline assignment: CDR1 LNHDA and CDR2 SQIVND (reference sequence). The CDR3 spans 16 residues. V lost 0 bases and J lost 5; bases outside the gene matches: 4. These same data were also listed under a study on T cells in Graves' hyperthyroidism and ophthalmopathy.

The source material was peripheral blood mononuclear cells (PBMCs), sampled at new diagnosis, from a patient treated with antithyroid drugs. The V and J genes are TRBV19 and TRBJ2-3; 11 nucleotides agree with TRBD2. This TCR came from a woman in her thirties with Graves disease. The DNA of the CDR3 is TGTGCCAGTAGTATAGATAGCGGGAGGGCCTTAGATACGCAGTATTTT. This codes for CASSIDSGRALDTQYF.